This entry lists 13 T cell receptor beta chains sequenced from one sample in a study of CD8 T cells in ankylosing spondylitis (dated 2017 in TCRdb). Library preparation was by 5' RACE. Sequencer: Illumina HiSeq 2500. The public sequencing data were trimmed at Q25 with fastp and processed into clonotypes with MiXCR by TCRdb, which kept only in-frame beta chains. Records with the same CDR3 protein are collapsed into one entry carrying the most frequent genes and DNA. The sample has some 300,000 distinct CDR3 sequences on record, more than 20% of them singletons. The ten largest make up 3.5% of the sample. Sequenced material: blood, either unsorted or a sorted T cell fraction (not recorded which). These TCRs come from a female donor with ankylosing spondylitis or in good health (not recorded which).

The sample holds many counts of this clonotype. V is TRBV7-2 and J is TRBJ2-1, with 9 bases aligning to TRBD2. Trimming cost V 1 base and J 6 bases; bases outside gene matches: 13. The CDR3 sequence is 18 residues long. CDR1 is SGHTA, CDR2 FQGNSA, per germline. The CDR3 coding sequence is TGTGCCAGCAGCTTAGTGGGTAGCGGGAGTTCCTTGGGCAATGAGCAGTTCTTC. It specifies CASSLVGSGSSLGNEQFF.

V and J are TRBV6-4 and TRBJ2-1; TRBD2 agrees at 8 bases. CDR1 MRHNA and CDR2 SNTAGT come from the germline V gene. This CDR3 has 14 amino acids. V lost 4 bases and J lost 8; bases outside the gene matches: 7. The CDR3 DNA follows: TGTGCCAGCAGTGTCACGGGAGGGTCTTATGAGCAGTTCTTC. This sequence encodes CASSVTGGSYEQFF.

There are a few counts of this clonotype. This chain links TRBV12-3 or TRBV12-4 with TRBJ2-6, with TRBD2 identical over 8 bases. The V and J ends lost 3 bases and 0 bases, in that order; junction bases with no gene match: 13. The CDR3 has 20 residues. This CDR3 is CASSLFRTGGLVSGANVLTF. CDR3 nucleotide sequence: TGTGCCAGCAGTTTGTTCCGGACCGGGGGACTAGTCTCTGGGGCCAACGTCCTGACTTTC.

This clonotype came up a few times. This sequence joins TRBV6-1 and TRBJ1-1; 7 bases fit TRBD1. Looked up from germline, CDR1 is MNHNS and CDR2 is SASEGT. The CDR3 runs 15 residues. The V and J ends lost 6 bases and 2 bases, in that order; junction bases with no gene match: 9. The CDR3 sequence: CASSPDRQGNTEAFF. CDR3 nucleotides: TGTGCCAGCAGCCCCGATCGACAGGGAAACACTGAAGCTTTCTTT.

CDR3: CAILRGTGSPLHF. The DNA for the CDR3 is TGTGCCATTCTGAGAGGGACGGGTTCACCCCTCCACTTT. The chain joins TRBV28 to TRBJ1-6; TRBD1 is a possible D gene (5 bases). V lost 10 bases and J lost 9, with 16 bases in between. The CDR3 spans 13 residues. The germline gives CDR1 MDHEN, CDR2 SYDVKM.

The table lists this clonotype with many counts. The chain employs TRBV20-1 and TRBJ2-1; 11 bases agree with TRBD2. Trimming at V came to 6 bases and at J to 12 bases, leaving 4 bases not matched to a gene. The V gene's germline CDR1 is DFQATT and CDR2 SNEGSKA (reference sequence). This CDR3 is built from 11 residues. CDR3 loop: CSAFLAGGQFF. CDR3 DNA: TGCAGTGCCTTCCTAGCGGGAGGGCAGTTCTTC.

The sample holds a few counts of this clonotype. The chain uses TRBV4-2 and TRBJ2-3, with D possibly matching TRBD1 (6 bases). Germline V CDR1 and CDR2: LGHNA, YNFKEQ. The CDR3 extends over 15 amino acids. V lost 0 bases, J lost 4 bases, and 11 bases lay in between. The CDR3 protein is CASSQDEAGADTQYF. DNA for the CDR3: TGTGCCAGCAGCCAAGATGAGGCAGGGGCAGATACGCAGTATTTT.

This chain links TRBV7-8 with TRBJ2-1; 8 bases match TRBD2. The CDR3 spans 19 residues. Germline V CDR1 and CDR2: SGHVS, FQNEAQ. J gave up 0 bases and V 5 bases, and 15 bases lay outside the gene matches. The CDR3 reads CASSPTARGAFSSYNEQFF. CDR3 nucleotide sequence: TGTGCCAGCAGCCCAACTGCGCGGGGGGCTTTTAGCTCCTACAATGAGCAGTTCTTC.

J is TRBJ2-1 and V is TRBV20-1, with a weak D call TRBD1 (6 bases). CDR3 length equals 19 residues. V lost 5 bases to trimming and J lost 0 bases, with 26 bases between them. Germline V CDR1 and CDR2: DFQATT, SNEGSKA (reference sequence). CDR3 protein: CSAGPAGAMVVGSYNEQFF. CDR3 bases: TGCAGTGCTGGACCCGCAGGGGCCATGGTCGTCGGCTCCTACAATGAGCAGTTCTTC.

This clonotype has a handful of counts. V usage is TRBV5-1 and J usage is TRBJ2-7, with TRBD1 as a possible D gene (7 bases). Trimming shortened V by 4 bases and J by 6 bases, and 23 bases separated the two germline ends. Germline V gene lookup returns CDR1 SGHRS and CDR2 YFSETQ. The CDR3 totals 16 residues. CDR3 in DNA: TGCGCCAGCAGCGTGACAGGGAAGGAGGGACCTGGCGAGCAGTACTTC. This translates into CASSVTGKEGPGEQYF. Supplemented by reference TRBV5-1 and TRBJ2-7, the full variable domain reads KAGVTQTPRYLIKTRGQQVTLSCSPISGHRSVSWYQQTPGQGLQFLFEYFSETQRNKGNFPGRFSGRQFSNSRSEMNVSTLELGDSALYLCASSVTGKEGPGEQYFGPGTRLTVT.

CDR3 bases: TGTGCCAGCAGTTACTCGAGTGGGTGGAACACCGGGGAGCTGTTTTTT. Its protein product is CASSYSSGWNTGELFF. V is TRBV6-5 and J is TRBJ2-2; D is unresolved. V lost 0 bases and J 1 base, leaving 9 bases between the germline ends. The CDR3 covers 16 residues. CDR1 is MNHEY and CDR2 is SVGAGI in the germline V gene.

This clonotype has a handful of counts. The chain couples TRBV20-1 to TRBJ1-3, with TRBD1 identical over 7 bases. V was clipped by 4 bases and J by 7 bases; unmatched bases: 10. From germline, CDR1 is DFQATT and CDR2 SNEGSKA (reference sequence). The CDR3 runs to 14 residues. CDR3 coding DNA: TGCAGTGCTACCCCCGACAGGGCGGCGAACACCATATATTTT. It yields the protein CSATPDRAANTIYF.

The chain is built from TRBV6-1 and TRBJ2-7; 9 positions agree with TRBD2. Trimming took 6 bases from V and 3 from J; bases not matched to a gene: 6. The germline V gene has CDR1 MNHNS and CDR2 SASEGT. The CDR3 runs to 14 residues. The CDR3: CASRRTSDHYEQYF. The CDR3 DNA sequence: TGTGCCAGCAGACGGACTAGCGATCACTACGAGCAGTACTTC.